The next 29 T cell receptor beta chains were all read from a single sample in a study of T cell clonality in common variable immunodeficiency. Study-wide findings and caveats: Common variable immunodeficiency TCR beta sequences reportedly had fewer deletions and N-nucleotide insertions.

The antigens of these receptors remain unknown. Libraries were prepared by immunoSEQ multiplex PCR; TCRdb keeps only in-frame clonotypes and omits some of them. The repertoire consists of 25,000 to 30,000 clones, none detected only once. The source material was peripheral blood mononuclear cells. All receptors derive from a human donor with common variable immunodeficiency.

This clone counts as medium-sized (0.01 to 0.1%). The CDR3 goes on 3 residues after the read ends, and that part is filled in from the germline J gene. The genes are TRBV7-3 and TRBJ2-2, with 12 bases aligning to TRBD2. CDR3 length equals 16 residues. CDR1 SGHTA and CDR2 FQGTGA come from the germline V gene. Germline trimming cut 4 bases from V and 7 bases from J; bases unmatched to any gene: 7. The CDR3 sequence: CASSSQTSGSGGELFF. The DNA read from the CDR3 is TGTGCCAGCAGCTCCCAGACTAGCGGGAGTGGCGGGGAG.

A note on this clone: The read terminates 3 residues before the CDR3 end, so the remaining end is supplied by the germline J gene. The rearrangement uses TRBV7-9 and TRBJ1-2; no clear D. The CDR3 has 15 residues. V was cut by 6 bases and J by 7 bases, with 21 bases left in between. CDR1 is SEHNR and CDR2 is FQNEAQ in the germline V gene (reference sequence). CDR3 sequence: CASSRKNNAVGGYTF. CDR3 DNA, as far as it was read: TGTGCCAGCAGTCGAAAGAACAATGCGGTCGGTGGC.

This clone was detected only a few times. The read stops 3 residues short of the end of the CDR3; the missing end is completed from the germline J gene. The chain has TRBV18 and TRBJ1-2; 8 nucleotides line up with TRBD1. Looked up from germline, CDR1 is KGHSH and CDR2 is LQKENI. The CDR3 runs to 16 residues. CDR3 DNA (partial): TGTGCCAGCTCACCACAGCCCCGGGAGACAGGGGATCGC. This translates into CASSPQPRETGDR. In full, the CDR3 is CASSPQPRETGDRYTF. Supplemented by reference TRBV18 and TRBJ1-2, the full variable domain reads NAGVMQNPRHLVRRRGQEARLRCSPMKGHSHVYWYRQLPEEGLKFMVYLQKENIIDESGMPKERFSAEFPKEGPSILRIQQVVRGDSAAYFCASSPQPRETGDRYTFGSGTRLTVV.

This clone was observed a few times. Read sequence stops 3 residues before the CDR3 end, and the germline J gene provides the missing end. The rearrangement links TRBV7-6 to TRBJ2-1; 7 bases fit TRBD1. Germline V gives CDR1 SGHVS, CDR2 FNYEAQ. Germline trimming cut 4 bases from V and 8 bases from J; bases unmatched to any gene: 20. The CDR3 extends over 18 amino acids. The CDR3 DNA, read in part, is TGTGCCAGCAGCTCCCGACAGGGAGTCTCTACTGTACGGCATGAG. Translation: CASSSRQGVSTVRHE. The entire CDR3 protein reads CASSSRQGVSTVRHEQFF.

The CDR3 region is CASSSRTGFNEQFF. The sequenced part of the CDR3 DNA is TGTGCCAGCAGCTCACGGACAGGTTTCAATGAG. The gene calls are TRBV11-2 and TRBJ2-1; 7 bases align to TRBD1. The observed sequence ends 3 residues before the CDR3 terminus, with the missing tail filled in from the germline J gene. Trimming cost V 4 bases and J 6 bases; bases outside gene matches: 6. This CDR3 is 14 amino acids long. The V gene's germline CDR1 is SGHAT and CDR2 FQNNGV.

In this sample, this clone turned up a few times. The sequence runs out 3 residues before the end of the CDR3; the remainder is reconstructed from the germline J gene. The chain carries TRBV27 and TRBJ2-7; weak D call: TRBD2 (5 bases). V dropped 2 bases and J dropped 0 bases, with 11 bases sitting between them. This CDR3 contains 15 residues. Germline V gives CDR1 MNHEY, CDR2 SMNVEV (reference sequence). The sequenced CDR3 bases are TGTGCCAGCAGTTTAAATAGCGCCTCCTCCTACGAG. This encodes CASSLNSASSYE. The whole CDR3 is CASSLNSASSYEQYF.

This clone was observed a handful of times. The read ends 3 residues early relative to the CDR3; the germline J gene fills the gap. The V and J genes are TRBV19 and TRBJ2-2, with TRBD2 matching over 12 bases. In germline, CDR1 is LNHDA, CDR2 SQIVND (reference sequence). The CDR3 is made up of 18 amino acids. Unmatched junction bases numbered 7, after V lost 4 bases and J lost 1 base. The sequenced CDR3 bases are TGTGCCAGTAGTAAAGGACTAGCGGGGCTGTTGAACACCGGGGAG. Protein product: CASSKGLAGLLNTGE. The entire CDR3 protein reads CASSKGLAGLLNTGELFF.

As regards this clone: The read ends 3 residues early relative to the CDR3; the germline J gene fills the gap. The chain combines TRBV19 with TRBJ1-4; TRBD1 matches at 9 bases. The CDR3 has 16 amino acids. After removal of 5 bases from V and 4 bases from J, the junction contained 8 bases not matched to a gene. Looked up from germline, CDR1 is LNHDA and CDR2 is SQIVND (reference sequence). CDR3 DNA (partial): TGTGCCAGTAGTGCACCGGGACAGGGCAATAATGAAAAA. Translation: CASSAPGQGNNEK. The entire CDR3 protein reads CASSAPGQGNNEKLFF.

This clone was picked up many times. The read finishes 3 residues shy of the CDR3 end, and the germline J gene is used to complete it. V gene TRBV19 combines with J gene TRBJ1-1; 7 bases line up with TRBD1. With 6 bases clipped from V and 3 bases from J, the junction kept 7 bases outside the gene matches. Per germline, CDR1 LNHDA and CDR2 SQIVND (reference sequence). This CDR3 has 14 residues. CDR3 amino acids: CASSPSRGYTEAFF. Partial CDR3 DNA: TGTGCCAGTAGCCCAAGCAGGGGGTACACTGAA. Looking up the rest from reference TRBV19 and TRBJ1-1 gives the full variable domain: DGGITQSPKYLFRKEGQNVTLSCEQNLNHDAMYWYRQDPGQGLRLIYYSQIVNDFQKGDIAEGYSVSREKKESFPLTVTSAQKNPTAFYLCASSPSRGYTEAFFGQGTRLTVV.

This clone was seen a handful of times. The read ends 3 residues before the CDR3 terminus; that terminus is restored from the germline J gene. The V gene is TRBV2, the J gene TRBJ2-7; D uncertain. V was pared by 1 base and J by 1 base, with 11 bases between. Germline V gene data show CDR1 as SNHLY and CDR2 as FYNNEI. This CDR3 spans 15 amino acids. The CDR3 spells CASSEDFSGSYEQYF. Partial CDR3 DNA: TGTGCCAGCAGTGAAGATTTCTCAGGATCCTACGAG.

This clone has at least ten counts. Read data end 3 residues before the CDR3 end; the end is taken from the germline J gene. The rearrangement uses TRBV5-1 and TRBJ2-7; 9 nucleotides match TRBD2. CDR3 length: 17 amino acids. V shed 4 bases, J shed 0 bases, and the junction held 11 bases outside the gene matches. Germline CDR1 reads SGHRS; CDR2 reads YFSETQ. The CDR3 is CASSLGGYSGSSYEQYF. CDR3 DNA (partial): TGCGCCAGCAGCCTCGGGGGATATAGCGGGAGCTCCTACGAG.

This clone was observed a handful of times. The CDR3 goes on 3 residues after the read ends, and that part is filled in from the germline J gene. The rearrangement links TRBV19 to TRBJ2-4; 11 bases fit TRBD1. The germline CDR1 and CDR2 sequences are LNHDA and SQIVND (reference sequence). The CDR3 is 15 amino acids. V gave up 7 bases and J gave up 7 bases; unmatched junction bases: 9. CDR3 amino acids: CASTERDRGRNIQYF. The sequenced CDR3 bases are TGTGCCAGTACCGAAAGGGACAGGGGGAGGAACATT.

Note on this clone: The read terminates 3 residues ahead of where the CDR3 ends, so the germline J gene completes it. V gene TRBV18 combines with J gene TRBJ2-6, with 11 bases fitting TRBD1. Germline V lookup: CDR1 KGHSH, CDR2 LQKENI. V lost 5 bases to trimming and J lost 4 bases; unmatched junction nucleotides: 13. This CDR3 is 19 amino acids long. The CDR3 bases that were read are TGTGCCAGCTCAACTAGGACAGGGGGCGGGAATGCAGGGGCCAACGTC. Its protein product is CASSTRTGGGNAGANV. The full CDR3 protein is CASSTRTGGGNAGANVLTF.

In its sample, this clone was seen a few times. The read ends 3 residues before the CDR3 terminus; that terminus is restored from the germline J gene. V is TRBV30 and J is TRBJ1-6; maybe TRBD1 (5 bases). The CDR3 is 17 amino acids. CDR1 and CDR2 (germline): GTSNPN, SVGIG (reference sequence). The V end lost 1 base, the J end lost 0 bases, and 13 bases lay between the germline ends. CDR3 bases read: TGTGCCTGGAGTGACGAAGGGGTGGTCTCCTATAATTCACCC. As protein: CAWSDEGVVSYNSP. The CDR3 as a whole reads CAWSDEGVVSYNSPLHF.

In the case of this clone: The CDR3 end is not reached by the read, which stops 3 residues before it; the germline J gene fills it in. V is TRBV19 and J is TRBJ2-7, with 7 nucleotides matching TRBD2. The CDR3 covers 16 residues. After removal of 2 bases from V and 0 bases from J, the junction contained 7 bases not matched to a gene. Germline loops: CDR1 LNHDA, CDR2 SQIVND (reference sequence). The covered CDR3 bases are TGTGCCAGTAGTATACGGGGGGAGCGGACCTCCTACGAG. Translation gives CASSIRGERTSYE. The full CDR3 protein is CASSIRGERTSYEQYF.

This clone appeared a few times. CDR3 bases read: TGTGCCAGCAGCTTAAAGACGGGGACAGTTTTAACAGATACG. Amino acid sequence: CASSLKTGTVLTDT. The full CDR3 protein is CASSLKTGTVLTDTQYF. This chain connects TRBV7-6 to TRBJ2-3; TRBD1 aligns across 7 bases. The read gets to within 3 residues of the CDR3 end, and the germline J gene fills in the rest. J lost 3 bases, V lost 2 bases, and 11 bases had no gene match. The CDR3 covers 17 residues. Germline V gene data show CDR1 as SGHVS and CDR2 as FNYEAQ.

This clone was detected a few times. The CDR3 end is not reached by the read, which stops 3 residues before it; the germline J gene fills it in. The gene calls are TRBV20-1 and TRBJ1-2, with TRBD1 as a possible D gene (5 bases). Per the germline V gene, CDR1 is DFQATT and CDR2 is SNEGSKA (reference sequence). This CDR3 comprises 17 residues. Trimming removed 3 bases at V and 3 bases at J, with 23 bases between. The part of the CDR3 DNA that was read is TGCAGTGCTAGCGTTTGGGGGGGTACCGGAAGGGACTATGGC. Residues: CSASVWGGTGRDYG. The CDR3 as a whole reads CSASVWGGTGRDYGYTF.

This clone was seen more than once but under ten times. The DNA ends 3 residues before the CDR3 does, and the rest of the CDR3 is filled in from the germline J gene. The gene calls are TRBV18 and TRBJ2-7, with D perhaps given as TRBD1 or TRBD2 (7 bases each). CDR3 size: 15 residues. V dropped 0 bases and J dropped 6 bases, with 15 bases sitting between them. The germline CDR1 and CDR2 sequences are KGHSH and LQKENI. The part of the CDR3 DNA that was read is TGTGCCAGCTCACCACCTCCCGACAGGGAGGGCGAG. Protein sequence: CASSPPPDREGE. The entire CDR3 sequence reads CASSPPPDREGEQYF.

Comments on this clone: The read ends 3 residues early relative to the CDR3; the germline J gene fills the gap. V gene TRBV30 combines with J gene TRBJ1-1, with TRBD1 matching over 9 bases. The CDR3 has 15 residues. Germline-derived CDR1 and CDR2 are GTSNPN and SVGIG (reference sequence). The CDR3 bases that were read are TGTGCCTGGAGGGGCACATTACCGGGACAGGGTTCA. Protein: CAWRGTLPGQGS. The entire CDR3 sequence reads CAWRGTLPGQGSAFF.

There are many counts of this clone. The CDR3 is cut off 3 residues early in the read; its end comes from the germline J gene. V and J are TRBV20-1 and TRBJ2-1; 7 positions agree with TRBD1. Germline V gene lookup returns CDR1 DFQATT and CDR2 SNEGSKA (reference sequence). V lost 2 bases to trimming and J lost 4 bases; unmatched junction nucleotides: 5. The CDR3 contains 14 residues. The DNA read from the CDR3 is TGCAGTGCTAGACCGGGACAGAGATACAATGAG. Its translation: CSARPGQRYNE. The full CDR3 protein reads CSARPGQRYNEQFF.

This clone was counted ten times or more. The missing CDR3 end, 3 residues past where the read stops, is filled in from the germline J gene. V is TRBV4-1 and J is TRBJ1-2; maybe TRBD1 (6 bases). V lost 1 base and J 5 bases, leaving 14 bases between the germline ends. Germline V gene lookup returns CDR1 MGHRA and CDR2 YSYEKL. The CDR3 sequence is 15 residues long. CDR3 sequence reads: CASSQGTDIIYGYTF. Partial CDR3 DNA: TGCGCCAGCAGCCAAGGGACAGACATCATATATGGC.

The DNA read from the CDR3 is TGTGCCAGTAGTCCTCAGAGGGGTGGCACTGAA. This codes for CASSPQRGGTE. The entire CDR3 protein is CASSPQRGGTEAFF. V and J are TRBV19 and TRBJ1-1; D possibly corresponds to TRBD1 (5 bases). The read stops 3 residues short of the end of the CDR3; the missing end is completed from the germline J gene. The CDR3 totals 14 residues. V lost 5 bases to trimming and J lost 4 bases, with 14 bases between them. Germline CDR1 reads LNHDA; CDR2 reads SQIVND (reference sequence). Together with reference TRBV19 and TRBJ1-1, the CDR3 gives the full variable domain: DGGITQSPKYLFRKEGQNVTLSCEQNLNHDAMYWYRQDPGQGLRLIYYSQIVNDFQKGDIAEGYSVSREKKESFPLTVTSAQKNPTAFYLCASSPQRGGTEAFFGQGTRLTVV.

This clone was counted ten times or more. From the germline J gene comes the end of the CDR3, since the read stops 3 residues before it. This rearrangement joins TRBV18 to TRBJ2-7, with D unresolved. This CDR3 comprises 14 residues. The V gene's germline CDR1 is KGHSH and CDR2 LQKENI. V shed 3 bases and J shed 1 base, with 10 bases lying between them. The CDR3 DNA, read in part, is TGTGCCAGCTCACCTGGCACAACATCCTACGAG. Translation gives CASSPGTTSYE. The full CDR3 is CASSPGTTSYEQYF.

This clone was detected only a few times. The DNA ends 3 residues before the CDR3 does, and the rest of the CDR3 is filled in from the germline J gene. The rearrangement links TRBV7-3 to TRBJ1-1, with D perhaps matching TRBD1 (6 bases). The CDR3 sequence is 15 residues long. Germline loops: CDR1 SGHTA, CDR2 FQGTGA. CDR3 region: CASSLRGGDSIEAFF. The DNA read from the CDR3 is TGTGCCAGCAGCCTAAGAGGGGGAGACAGCATAGAA.

This clone has just a few counts. The CDR3 end is not reached by the read, which stops 3 residues before it; the germline J gene fills it in. This chain uses TRBV11-2 with TRBJ2-7, with D perhaps matching TRBD1 (7 bases). V was shortened by 5 bases and J by 6 bases, with 17 bases between the two germline ends. The CDR3 runs to 14 residues. Germline lookup yields CDR1 SGHAT and CDR2 FQNNGV. Incomplete CDR3 DNA: TGTGCCAGCAGCGAAGAAGGCAGGGGGGTCGAG. Translation gives CASSEEGRGVE. The full CDR3 sequence reads CASSEEGRGVEQYF.

This clone was recorded a few times. The CDR3 goes on 3 residues after the read ends, and that part is filled in from the germline J gene. This chain connects TRBV18 to TRBJ2-2; perhaps TRBD1 as D (5 bases). Germline CDR1 KGHSH, CDR2 LQKENI. The CDR3 contains 13 residues. Trimming removed 4 bases at V and 6 bases at J, with 9 bases between. CDR3 DNA, as far as it was read: TGTGCCAGCTCACAAGGGGTCTCCGGGGAG. Protein sequence: CASSQGVSGE. The full CDR3 protein is CASSQGVSGELFF.

This CDR3 reads CASSPGLQSSYNEQFF. The sequenced CDR3 bases are TGCGCCAGCAGCCCGGGACTGCAGAGCTCCTACAATGAG. The V and J genes are TRBV5-1 and TRBJ2-1, with D tentatively TRBD2 (6 bases). The CDR3 is cut off 3 residues early in the read; its end comes from the germline J gene. The CDR3 is 16 amino acids. CDR1 and CDR2 (germline): SGHRS, YFSETQ. Trimming left V 4 bases short and J 0 bases short, with 14 bases between.

This clone was picked up a small number of times. The CDR3 end falls 3 residues outside the read, so it is completed with the germline J gene. V is TRBV5-5 and J is TRBJ2-7; no definite D call. The CDR3 runs to 14 residues. Between the trimmed V and J ends, which lost 0 bases and 1 base, there was a span of 8 bases. In germline, CDR1 is SGHKS, CDR2 YYEKEE (reference sequence). CDR3 loop: CASSLAPDSYEQYF. CDR3 DNA (partial): TGTGCCAGCAGCTTGGCGCCAGATTCCTACGAG.

With regard to this clone: The read comes to an end 3 residues before the CDR3 does, leaving the germline J gene to fill in the end. This chain links TRBV5-1 with TRBJ2-7; D may be TRBD1 (5 bases). V lost 1 base to trimming and J lost 6 bases, with 8 bases between them. This CDR3 spans 12 amino acids. The germline gives CDR1 SGHRS, CDR2 YFSETQ. CDR3 protein: CASSLMTAEQYF. The CDR3 bases that were read are TGCGCCAGCAGCTTGATGACAGCCGAG.